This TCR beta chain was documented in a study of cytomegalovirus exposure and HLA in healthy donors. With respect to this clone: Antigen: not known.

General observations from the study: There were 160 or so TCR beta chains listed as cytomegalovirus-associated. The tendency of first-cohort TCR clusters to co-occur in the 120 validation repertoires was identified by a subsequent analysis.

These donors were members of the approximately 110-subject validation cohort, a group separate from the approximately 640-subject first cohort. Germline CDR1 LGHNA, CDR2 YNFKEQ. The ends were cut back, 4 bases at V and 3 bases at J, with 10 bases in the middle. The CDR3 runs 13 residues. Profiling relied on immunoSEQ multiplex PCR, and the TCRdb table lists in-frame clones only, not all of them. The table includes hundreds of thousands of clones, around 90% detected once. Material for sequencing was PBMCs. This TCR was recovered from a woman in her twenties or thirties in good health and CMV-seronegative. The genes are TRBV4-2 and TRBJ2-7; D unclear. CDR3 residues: CASSPDLDYEQYF. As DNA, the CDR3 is TGTGCCAGCAGCCCCGATCTGGACTACGAGCAGTACTTC.